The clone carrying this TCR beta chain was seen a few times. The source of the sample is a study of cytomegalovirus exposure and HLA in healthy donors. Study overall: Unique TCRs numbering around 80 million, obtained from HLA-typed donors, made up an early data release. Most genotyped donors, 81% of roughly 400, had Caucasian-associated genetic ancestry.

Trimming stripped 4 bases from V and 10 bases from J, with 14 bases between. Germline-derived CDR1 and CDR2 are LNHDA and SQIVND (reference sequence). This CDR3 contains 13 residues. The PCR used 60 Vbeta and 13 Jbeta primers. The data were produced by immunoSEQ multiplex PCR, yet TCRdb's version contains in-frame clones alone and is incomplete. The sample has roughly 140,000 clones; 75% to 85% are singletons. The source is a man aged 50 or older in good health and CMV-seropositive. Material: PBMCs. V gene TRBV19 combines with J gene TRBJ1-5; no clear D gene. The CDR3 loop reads CASSTERTSPQHF. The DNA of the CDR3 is TGTGCCAGTAGTACCGAAAGAACTTCCCCCCAGCATTTT. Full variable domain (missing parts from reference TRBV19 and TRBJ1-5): DGGITQSPKYLFRKEGQNVTLSCEQNLNHDAMYWYRQDPGQGLRLIYYSQIVNDFQKGDIAEGYSVSREKKESFPLTVTSAQKNPTAFYLCASSTERTSPQHFGDGTRLSIL.